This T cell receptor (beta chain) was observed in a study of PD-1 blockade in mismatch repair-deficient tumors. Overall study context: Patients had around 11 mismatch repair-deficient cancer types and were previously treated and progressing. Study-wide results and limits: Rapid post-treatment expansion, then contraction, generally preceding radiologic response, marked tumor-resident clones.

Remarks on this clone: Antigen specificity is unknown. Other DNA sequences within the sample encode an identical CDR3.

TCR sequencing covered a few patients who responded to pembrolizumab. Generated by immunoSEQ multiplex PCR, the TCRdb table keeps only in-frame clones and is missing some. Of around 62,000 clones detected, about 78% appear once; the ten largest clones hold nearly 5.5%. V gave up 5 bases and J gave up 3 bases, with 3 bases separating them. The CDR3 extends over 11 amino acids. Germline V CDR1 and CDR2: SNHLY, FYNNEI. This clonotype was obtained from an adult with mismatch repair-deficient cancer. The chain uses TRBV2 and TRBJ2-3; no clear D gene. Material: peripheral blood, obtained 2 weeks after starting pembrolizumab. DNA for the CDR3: TGTGCCAGCAGTTTGACAGATACGCAGTATTTT. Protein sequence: CASSLTDTQYF.